The sequence of this TCR beta chain was determined in a study of blood T cell repertoires in COVID-19. Study-wide context: Both acute and convalescent COVID-19 samples were obtained from the United States, Italy and Spain. Sample material is recorded as cDNA or gDNA derived from T cells, B-cell-depleted T cells, or PBMCs.

This CDR3 contains 14 residues. Germline assignment: CDR1 LNHNV and CDR2 YYDKDF (reference sequence). Trimming took 9 bases from V and 5 from J, leaving 17 bases between them. Per the original data handling: The assay estimated nucleated cells by amplifying reference gene primers. TCRdb's table, derived via immunoSEQ multiplex PCR, lists solely in-frame clones and lacks some. V and J calls and clone size are copied from that table; D and trimming were computed from the DNA. Of 150,000 to 200,000 clones listed, 75% to 85% are singletons. Patients in Seattle were enrolled during active infection, then followed longitudinally.

The source is a woman aged 55-69 years with COVID-19, enrolled during active disease. This chain joins TRBV15 and TRBJ1-5; D gene uncertain. The sequenced material came from peripheral blood. The CDR3 coding sequence is TGTGCCACAAAGTTACGGGAGAGAGATCAGCCCCAGCATTTT. Its translation: CATKLRERDQPQHF.